This TCR beta chain was recorded in a study of cytotoxic CD8 clonotypes in ibrutinib-treated CLL. Study-level information: Response samples followed a median about twelve months of treatment, range 6 to 36. Samples had a mean of roughly 230,000 productive templates and around 90,000 productive rearrangements. Regarding the study as a whole: An increase in clonality occurred at ibrutinib response, followed by a return toward baseline at progression. Public clonotypes showed up rarely, and on treatment they shrank or held steady.

As to this clone: Its antigen is still unknown.

This table comes from immunoSEQ multiplex PCR, and its TCRdb copy is limited to in-frame clones, with some not included. Here the sample spans about 300,000 clones, approximately 79% being singletons. The germline CDR1 and CDR2 sequences are ENHRY and SYGVKD. Trimming took 4 bases from V and 0 from J; bases not matched to a gene: 5. This CDR3 has 17 residues. The starting material was PBMCs, obtained at disease progression, from a patient treated with ibrutinib. The chain couples TRBV10-3 to TRBJ2-6, with 8 nucleotides matching TRBD1. The receptor comes from a human donor with chronic lymphocytic leukemia. CDR3 bases: TGTGCCATCAGTGGACCCGGACAGGGCTCTGGGGCCAACGTCCTGACTTTC. Amino acid sequence: CAISGPGQGSGANVLTF.